Listed below are T cell receptor beta chains from one sample, sequenced in a study of human T cells and chemical hapten exposure. TCRdb analysed the RACE reads with MiXCR anew, one entry per CDR3 protein. The top ten hold about 3.5% of the sample, which has about 84,000 distinct CDR3 sequences, approximately 10% seen once. The specimen was whole blood, collected in connection with sensitization to the hapten diphenylcyclopropenone (DPC). The origin of the receptors is a woman between 50 and 59 years old with alopecia areata. Some clones in this sample may be carry-over from other donors' samples. CDR3s include the opening cysteine and the closing phenylalanine or tryptophan. The order of the fields is J gene, clone size, D gene, V gene, CDR3 DNA, CDR3 protein. A D gene is named only where the DNA matches it firmly. Where a row states a size, it is once, few, many or the class of an expanded clone; other rows omit it.

J gene: TRBJ1-4
clone size: many
D gene: -
V gene: TRBV4-1
CDR3 DNA: TGCGCCAGCAGCCAACGGCTCTCCTTACCTGCAACTAATGAAAAACTGTTTTTT
CDR3 protein: CASSQRLSLPATNEKLFF

J gene: TRBJ2-5
clone size: many
D gene: -
V gene: TRBV27
CDR3 DNA: TGTGCCAGCAGCTTACAGGGACAAACACGAGGAGAGACCCAGTACTTC
CDR3 protein: CASSLQGQTRGETQYF

J gene: TRBJ2-1
clone size: many
D gene: TRBD2
V gene: TRBV5-1
CDR3 DNA: TGCGCCAGCAGCTCCACTAGCGGGAGGAGAGATGAGCAGTTCTTC
CDR3 protein: CASSSTSGRRDEQFF

J gene: TRBJ2-4
clone size: -
D gene: -
V gene: TRBV20-1
CDR3 DNA: TGCAGTGCTAGAGTTATAGCCAAAAACATTCAGTACTTC
CDR3 protein: CSARVIAKNIQYF

J gene: TRBJ2-7
clone size: many
D gene: TRBD2
V gene: TRBV7-2
CDR3 DNA: TGTGCCAGCCGAGCGGGGGGTTCTAGCTCCTACGAGCAGTACTTC
CDR3 protein: CASRAGGSSSYEQYF

J gene: TRBJ1-3
clone size: -
D gene: -
V gene: TRBV29-1
CDR3 DNA: TGCAGCGTTGCACGAGGAAACACCATATATTTT
CDR3 protein: CSVARGNTIYF

J gene: TRBJ2-1
clone size: many
D gene: -
V gene: TRBV5-1
CDR3 DNA: TGCGCCAGCAGCTCGGGGCCAAGCTCCTACAATGAGCAGTTCTTC
CDR3 protein: CASSSGPSSYNEQFF

J gene: TRBJ2-1
clone size: -
D gene: -
V gene: TRBV4-2
CDR3 DNA: TGTGCCAGCAGCGTCCGGAGTAGTATCGATGAGCAGTTCTTC
CDR3 protein: CASSVRSSIDEQFF

J gene: TRBJ2-7
clone size: few
D gene: -
V gene: TRBV3-1
CDR3 DNA: TGTGCCAGCAGCCACCGGGCATCCGACGAGCAGTACTTC
CDR3 protein: CASSHRASDEQYF

J gene: TRBJ2-7
clone size: -
D gene: TRBD1
V gene: TRBV20-1
CDR3 DNA: TGCAGTGCTAGCTCTGGACAGGGTTCCTACGAGCAGTACTTC
CDR3 protein: CSASSGQGSYEQYF

J gene: TRBJ2-3
clone size: few
D gene: -
V gene: TRBV5-1
CDR3 DNA: TGCGCCAGCAGCCCGTCAAAAACGGCAGGGGCCTCGGACGATACGCAGTATTTT
CDR3 protein: CASSPSKTAGASDDTQYF

J gene: TRBJ2-3
clone size: -
D gene: -
V gene: TRBV24-1
CDR3 DNA: TGTGCCACCAGTGACCAGAAATTATCGGAGTTCGCACAAGATACGCAGTATTTT
CDR3 protein: CATSDQKLSEFAQDTQYF

J gene: TRBJ1-3
clone size: many
D gene: -
V gene: TRBV20-1
CDR3 DNA: TGCAGTGGGGTAGCGTCCACTGAGGGAAACACCATATATTTT
CDR3 protein: CSGVASTEGNTIYF

J gene: TRBJ2-7
clone size: few
D gene: TRBD2
V gene: TRBV6-2/TRBV6-3
CDR3 DNA: TGTGCCAGCAGTTACCGGGGATCCAGCGGGAGGGCCTACGAGCAGTACTTC
CDR3 protein: CASSYRGSSGRAYEQYF

J gene: TRBJ2-3
clone size: few
D gene: -
V gene: TRBV12-3/TRBV12-4
CDR3 DNA: TGTGCCAGCAGTCCCAGGGGCGCTTATGGAGATACGCAGTATTTT
CDR3 protein: CASSPRGAYGDTQYF

J gene: TRBJ1-5
clone size: -
D gene: TRBD1
V gene: TRBV7-9
CDR3 DNA: TGTACCAGCAGCTTAGGGACAGGCAATCAGCCCCAGCATTTT
CDR3 protein: CTSSLGTGNQPQHF

J gene: TRBJ2-1
clone size: few
D gene: TRBD2
V gene: TRBV6-2/TRBV6-3
CDR3 DNA: TGTGCCAGCAGGCCTAGCGGGGGTTACAATGAGCAGTTCTTC
CDR3 protein: CASRPSGGYNEQFF

J gene: TRBJ2-2
clone size: -
D gene: TRBD2
V gene: TRBV12-3/TRBV12-4
CDR3 DNA: TGTGCCAGCAGTTTGTCTAGCGGGAGGGGGGAGCTGTTTTTT
CDR3 protein: CASSLSSGRGELFF

J gene: TRBJ1-6
clone size: many
D gene: -
V gene: TRBV7-2
CDR3 DNA: TGTGCCAGCACTTCCCCGGTGCCGGGCTCACCCCTCCACTTT
CDR3 protein: CASTSPVPGSPLHF

J gene: TRBJ2-1
clone size: few
D gene: TRBD2
V gene: TRBV9
CDR3 DNA: TGTGCCAGCAGTTTAAGCAGCGGGAGGGCCTTAATCGGGCAGTTCTTC
CDR3 protein: CASSLSSGRALIGQFF

J gene: TRBJ2-5
clone size: few
D gene: TRBD2
V gene: TRBV5-1
CDR3 DNA: TGCGCCAGCAGCTTGGCGCGGGAGCGTGAGACCCAGTACTTC
CDR3 protein: CASSLARERETQYF

J gene: TRBJ1-5
clone size: many
D gene: -
V gene: TRBV6-5
CDR3 DNA: TGTGCCAGCAGTTCCGAGGGGCTCGGTCAGCCCCAGCATTTT
CDR3 protein: CASSSEGLGQPQHF

J gene: TRBJ2-1
clone size: many
D gene: -
V gene: TRBV11-2
CDR3 DNA: TGTGCCAGCAGCCTTGATAGCAGGAATGAGCAGTTCTTC
CDR3 protein: CASSLDSRNEQFF

J gene: TRBJ2-2
clone size: many
D gene: -
V gene: TRBV18
CDR3 DNA: TGTGCCAGCTCACCGGGGACCACCGGGGAGCTGTTTTTT
CDR3 protein: CASSPGTTGELFF

J gene: TRBJ2-5
clone size: many
D gene: TRBD1
V gene: TRBV7-3
CDR3 DNA: TGTGCCAGCAGCCCCGGACAGGGCGGGAAAGAGACCCAGTACTTC
CDR3 protein: CASSPGQGGKETQYF

J gene: TRBJ2-7
clone size: many
D gene: TRBD1
V gene: TRBV6-5
CDR3 DNA: TGTGCCAGCAGATCGACAGGGGGGGGATACGAGCAGTACTTC
CDR3 protein: CASRSTGGGYEQYF

J gene: TRBJ2-7
clone size: -
D gene: -
V gene: TRBV29-1
CDR3 DNA: TGCAGCGTTGGAGGGGCCTACGAGCAGTACTTC
CDR3 protein: CSVGGAYEQYF

J gene: TRBJ2-1
clone size: -
D gene: -
V gene: TRBV3-2
CDR3 DNA: TGTGCCAGCAGCCAAGCACGGGGTATCTCCTACAATGAGCAGTTCTTC
CDR3 protein: CASSQARGISYNEQFF

J gene: TRBJ1-1
clone size: many
D gene: -
V gene: TRBV21-1
CDR3 DNA: TGTGCCACCCCATTGGGTCAGAACACTGAAGCTTTCTTT
CDR3 protein: CATPLGQNTEAFF

J gene: TRBJ1-6
clone size: many
D gene: -
V gene: TRBV4-2
CDR3 DNA: TGTGCCAGCAGCCAAGATGGTACGGCTATATATAATTCACCCCTCCACTTT
CDR3 protein: CASSQDGTAIYNSPLHF

J gene: TRBJ1-4
clone size: many
D gene: -
V gene: TRBV18
CDR3 DNA: TGTGCCAGCTCACCACCCGGGAGACGAGAAAAACTGTTTTTT
CDR3 protein: CASSPPGRREKLFF

J gene: TRBJ1-1
clone size: many
D gene: -
V gene: TRBV7-6
CDR3 DNA: TGTGCCAGCAGCTCCACGGGACATCCGAACACTGAAGCTTTCTTT
CDR3 protein: CASSSTGHPNTEAFF

J gene: TRBJ1-4
clone size: few
D gene: -
V gene: TRBV27
CDR3 DNA: TGTGCCAGCAGTTTATGGGGGGCTACCGATGAAAAACTGTTTTTT
CDR3 protein: CASSLWGATDEKLFF

J gene: TRBJ2-2
clone size: many
D gene: -
V gene: TRBV14
CDR3 DNA: TGTGCCAGCAGCCTCTACAGGCGACTCGGAACCGGGGAGCTGTTTTTT
CDR3 protein: CASSLYRRLGTGELFF

J gene: TRBJ1-6
clone size: few
D gene: TRBD1
V gene: TRBV20-1
CDR3 DNA: TGCAGTGCTAGAGAACAGGGGGCGCGCACCTATAATTCACCCCTCCACTTT
CDR3 protein: CSAREQGARTYNSPLHF

J gene: TRBJ2-1
clone size: -
D gene: -
V gene: TRBV11-2
CDR3 DNA: TGTGCCAGCAGCTTAGCCCGAACTAGCAATGAGCAGTTCTTC
CDR3 protein: CASSLARTSNEQFF

J gene: TRBJ2-7
clone size: -
D gene: TRBD1
V gene: TRBV19
CDR3 DNA: TGTGCCAGTAGTTCAGGACAGGCACTATCCTACGAGCAGTACTTC
CDR3 protein: CASSSGQALSYEQYF

J gene: TRBJ2-3
clone size: -
D gene: -
V gene: TRBV5-1
CDR3 DNA: TGCGCCAGCAGCTTGGGGGAAGGAACAGATACGCAGTTTTTT
CDR3 protein: CASSLGEGTDTQFF

J gene: TRBJ2-6
clone size: few
D gene: -
V gene: TRBV9
CDR3 DNA: TGTGCCAGCAGCTCACGGGGGTCGACTGGGGCCAACGTCCTGACTTTC
CDR3 protein: CASSSRGSTGANVLTF

J gene: TRBJ2-7
clone size: many
D gene: TRBD1
V gene: TRBV7-3
CDR3 DNA: TGTGCCAGCAGCCGGGACAGGGGGCAGGGAGAGCAGTACTTC
CDR3 protein: CASSRDRGQGEQYF

J gene: TRBJ2-2
clone size: few
D gene: -
V gene: TRBV6-4
CDR3 DNA: TGTGCCAGCAGCCGGGTATTGGTGGTGGAGCTGTTTTTT
CDR3 protein: CASSRVLVVELFF

J gene: TRBJ1-2
clone size: few
D gene: TRBD1
V gene: TRBV6-2/TRBV6-3
CDR3 DNA: TGTGCCAGCAGGGAACAGGGGCTGGACGGCTACACCTTC
CDR3 protein: CASREQGLDGYTF

J gene: TRBJ2-1
clone size: -
D gene: -
V gene: TRBV14
CDR3 DNA: TGTGCCAGCAGCCAGGGAAGGGGGGGGAACCAGTGGTTCCTCAAAGATGAGCAGTTCTTC
CDR3 protein: CASSQGRGGNQWFLKDEQFF

J gene: TRBJ2-1
clone size: -
D gene: TRBD2
V gene: TRBV29-1
CDR3 DNA: TGCAGCGTTGAATCGGGAGCGGGAGTCGTGAATGAGCAGTTCTTC
CDR3 protein: CSVESGAGVVNEQFF

J gene: TRBJ2-4
clone size: many
D gene: -
V gene: TRBV28
CDR3 DNA: TGTGCCAGCAGTCAACTGGGACAAGTAGCCAAAAACATTCAGTACTTC
CDR3 protein: CASSQLGQVAKNIQYF

J gene: TRBJ1-5
clone size: -
D gene: -
V gene: TRBV6-1
CDR3 DNA: TGTGCCAGCAGTGAGCAGGGAATGAATCAGCCCCAGCATTTT
CDR3 protein: CASSEQGMNQPQHF

J gene: TRBJ2-5
clone size: many
D gene: TRBD2
V gene: TRBV20-1
CDR3 DNA: TGCAGTGTGAAAGGGGGACTAGCGGGAGCCGGAGAGACCCAGTACTTC
CDR3 protein: CSVKGGLAGAGETQYF

J gene: TRBJ2-1
clone size: many
D gene: -
V gene: TRBV5-1
CDR3 DNA: TGCGCCAGCAGCTTGGGGCAGATATCGGAGCAGTTCTTC
CDR3 protein: CASSLGQISEQFF

J gene: TRBJ2-4
clone size: -
D gene: -
V gene: TRBV6-2/TRBV6-3
CDR3 DNA: TGTGCCAGCAGTCTAGCGGCCAAAAACATTCAGTACTTC
CDR3 protein: CASSLAAKNIQYF

J gene: TRBJ2-1
clone size: -
D gene: -
V gene: TRBV4-2
CDR3 DNA: TGTGCCAGCAGCCACGAACTAGCCAATGAGCAGTTCTTC
CDR3 protein: CASSHELANEQFF

J gene: TRBJ1-5
clone size: many
D gene: -
V gene: TRBV2
CDR3 DNA: TGTGCCAGCATGGCCAGGGGCAATCAGCCCCAGCATTTT
CDR3 protein: CASMARGNQPQHF

J gene: TRBJ2-1
clone size: many
D gene: TRBD2
V gene: TRBV10-3
CDR3 DNA: TGTGCCACCCGTCCGGGACTAGCGGGCGATGAGCAGTTCTTC
CDR3 protein: CATRPGLAGDEQFF

J gene: TRBJ2-5
clone size: few
D gene: -
V gene: TRBV12-5
CDR3 DNA: TGTGCTAGTGGTGGAGGACGGGGAGAGACCCAGTACTTC
CDR3 protein: CASGGGRGETQYF

J gene: TRBJ1-6
clone size: few
D gene: -
V gene: TRBV7-2
CDR3 DNA: TGTGCCAGCAGCTTTCGAGAAGGTTCACCCCTCCACTTT
CDR3 protein: CASSFREGSPLHF

J gene: TRBJ1-1
clone size: many
D gene: -
V gene: TRBV7-9
CDR3 DNA: TGTGCCAGCAGCTTAATCCTCCGGGACACTGAAGCTTTCTTT
CDR3 protein: CASSLILRDTEAFF

J gene: TRBJ1-6
clone size: many
D gene: -
V gene: TRBV6-5
CDR3 DNA: TGTGCCAGCAGTTGGGACACAAACAATTCACCCCTCCACTTT
CDR3 protein: CASSWDTNNSPLHF

J gene: TRBJ2-1
clone size: -
D gene: TRBD2
V gene: TRBV7-9
CDR3 DNA: TGTGCCAGCAGCTTATCGGGGACTAGCGGGCCTAGCTCCTACAATGAGCAGTTCTTC
CDR3 protein: CASSLSGTSGPSSYNEQFF

J gene: TRBJ2-3
clone size: many
D gene: TRBD2
V gene: TRBV5-6
CDR3 DNA: TGTGCCAGCAGCTTGGACCCTGGCAGCGGGATCCCAGATACGCAGTATTTT
CDR3 protein: CASSLDPGSGIPDTQYF